This is a list of T cell receptor beta chains from one sample in a study of blood T cells in healthy people across ages. TCRdb re-derived calls from the 5' RACE reads in MiXCR, one entry per CDR3 protein. The sample includes about 800,000 distinct CDR3 sequences, roughly 25% of them seen just once. These data were likewise used in another study, on T cells of mothers and their children.

Input material: blood. The receptors were gathered from a boy between 5 and 17 years old in good health. Both conserved end residues are part of each CDR3. D genes are given only for firm matches. A clone size is listed for some rows: how often the clone was seen (once, few, many), or a class if it is expanded.

d_gene: TRBD2
v_gene: TRBV6-4
abundance: few
j_gene: TRBJ2-3
CDR3nt: TGTGCCAGCAGTGATTCGTGGGTAGCGGGGATCACAGATACGCAGTATTTT
CDR3aa: CASSDSWVAGITDTQYF

d_gene: NA
v_gene: TRBV25-1
abundance: NA
j_gene: TRBJ1-4
CDR3nt: TGTGCCAGCAGTAAAGGGATAAGTGAAAAACTGTTTTTT
CDR3aa: CASSKGISEKLFF

d_gene: NA
v_gene: TRBV7-2
abundance: once
j_gene: TRBJ2-1
CDR3nt: TGTGCCAGCAGCTTAGTCATAGGCGACTACAATGAGCAGTTCTTC
CDR3aa: CASSLVIGDYNEQFF

d_gene: NA
v_gene: TRBV29-1
abundance: few
j_gene: TRBJ2-7
CDR3nt: TGCAGCGTTAAGGGGCAGGGGGGGTTCGAGCAGTACTTC
CDR3aa: CSVKGQGGFEQYF

d_gene: NA
v_gene: TRBV18
abundance: NA
j_gene: TRBJ1-4
CDR3nt: TGTGCCAGCTCACCAGGGCAGGGCCCTACAACTAATGAAAAACTGTTTTTT
CDR3aa: CASSPGQGPTTNEKLFF

d_gene: NA
v_gene: TRBV29-1
abundance: once
j_gene: TRBJ1-2
CDR3nt: TGCAGCGGATGGGACCGCTACTATGGCTACACCTTC
CDR3aa: CSGWDRYYGYTF

d_gene: NA
v_gene: TRBV27
abundance: NA
j_gene: TRBJ1-4
CDR3nt: TGTGCCAGCAGTTTCGTGGGGGCAACTAATGAAAAACTGTTTTTT
CDR3aa: CASSFVGATNEKLFF

d_gene: TRBD2
v_gene: TRBV20-1
abundance: NA
j_gene: TRBJ2-7
CDR3nt: TGCAGTGCTCCTAGCCGGGAGGGGTTCTCCTACGAGCAGTACTTC
CDR3aa: CSAPSREGFSYEQYF

d_gene: TRBD1
v_gene: TRBV29-1
abundance: few
j_gene: TRBJ1-4
CDR3nt: TGCAGCGTCCTGACAGGGAGAAATGAAAAACTGTTTTTT
CDR3aa: CSVLTGRNEKLFF

d_gene: TRBD2
v_gene: TRBV2
abundance: few
j_gene: TRBJ2-3
CDR3nt: TGTGCCAGCAGTGTAGCGGGAATCCGCACAGATACGCAGTATTTT
CDR3aa: CASSVAGIRTDTQYF

d_gene: NA
v_gene: TRBV7-8
abundance: few
j_gene: TRBJ1-4
CDR3nt: TGTGCCAGCAGCTTATTTTCGGATGAAAAACTGTTTTTT
CDR3aa: CASSLFSDEKLFF

d_gene: TRBD1
v_gene: TRBV11-3
abundance: many
j_gene: TRBJ2-5
CDR3nt: TGTGCCAGCAGCAGCCGGACAGGGGATCAGACCCAGTACTTC
CDR3aa: CASSSRTGDQTQYF

d_gene: TRBD1
v_gene: TRBV6-6
abundance: few
j_gene: TRBJ1-5
CDR3nt: TGTGCCAGCAGTTACTCGTGGACAGGGGGCGATCAGCCCCAGCATTTT
CDR3aa: CASSYSWTGGDQPQHF

d_gene: NA
v_gene: TRBV5-1
abundance: many
j_gene: TRBJ2-1
CDR3nt: TGCGCCAGCAGATCAGGATCCTACAATGAGCAGTTCTTC
CDR3aa: CASRSGSYNEQFF

d_gene: NA
v_gene: TRBV20-1
abundance: few
j_gene: TRBJ2-7
CDR3nt: TGCAGTGCTATAGTTTCCTACGAGCAGTACTTC
CDR3aa: CSAIVSYEQYF

d_gene: NA
v_gene: TRBV4-3
abundance: few
j_gene: TRBJ1-1
CDR3nt: TGCGCCAGCGGGCCGCAACGGGGGGCACTTTTGGACACTGAAGCTTTCTTT
CDR3aa: CASGPQRGALLDTEAFF

d_gene: NA
v_gene: TRBV20-1
abundance: few
j_gene: TRBJ2-7
CDR3nt: TGCAGTGCTAGAGATCCCAGGGCGGTAACCTACGAGCAGTACTTC
CDR3aa: CSARDPRAVTYEQYF

d_gene: TRBD2
v_gene: TRBV29-1
abundance: NA
j_gene: TRBJ2-1
CDR3nt: TGCAGCGTTGAAGATGGGGGGACTAGCGGGATTGCGCTCTACAATGAGCAGTTCTTC
CDR3aa: CSVEDGGTSGIALYNEQFF

d_gene: NA
v_gene: TRBV28
abundance: few
j_gene: TRBJ2-7
CDR3nt: TGTGCCAGCAGTTCCCAAGGGGGTTCGGACGAGCAGTACTTC
CDR3aa: CASSSQGGSDEQYF

d_gene: NA
v_gene: TRBV13
abundance: NA
j_gene: TRBJ2-5
CDR3nt: TGTGCCAGCAGCTCCGGAGAGGAGGGGTTAAAGACCCAGTACTTC
CDR3aa: CASSSGEEGLKTQYF

d_gene: TRBD1
v_gene: TRBV7-8
abundance: NA
j_gene: TRBJ2-7
CDR3nt: TGTGCCAGCATTGACAGGGGGAGAGGCTACGAGCAGTACTTC
CDR3aa: CASIDRGRGYEQYF

d_gene: NA
v_gene: TRBV7-2
abundance: NA
j_gene: TRBJ2-5
CDR3nt: TGTGCCAGCAGCTCCCAAGTGAGCCTTCAAGAGATCCAGTACTTC
CDR3aa: CASSSQVSLQEIQYF

d_gene: NA
v_gene: TRBV20-1
abundance: NA
j_gene: TRBJ1-2
CDR3nt: TGCAGTGCTCCCGCCCCCGGGACATCTTATGGCTACACCTTC
CDR3aa: CSAPAPGTSYGYTF

d_gene: NA
v_gene: TRBV20-1
abundance: few
j_gene: TRBJ1-1
CDR3nt: TGCAGTGCCGAGTCCCTAGATGGGGCTGAAGCTTTCTTT
CDR3aa: CSAESLDGAEAFF

d_gene: NA
v_gene: TRBV7-9
abundance: few
j_gene: TRBJ2-1
CDR3nt: TGTGCCAGCAGCTTAAATGGTCCTAGCGCGTGGGAGCAGTTCTTC
CDR3aa: CASSLNGPSAWEQFF

d_gene: NA
v_gene: TRBV5-1
abundance: NA
j_gene: TRBJ1-5
CDR3nt: TGCGCCAGCAGCTCACCGCGGGACGGCTTTCGGTTT
CDR3aa: CASSSPRDGFRF

d_gene: NA
v_gene: TRBV29-1
abundance: NA
j_gene: TRBJ2-1
CDR3nt: TGCAGCGTTTTTCCGGGAGTTAGGGATGAGCAGTTCTTC
CDR3aa: CSVFPGVRDEQFF

d_gene: NA
v_gene: TRBV14
abundance: NA
j_gene: TRBJ2-4
CDR3nt: TGTGCCAGCAGCCAAGGGTACCGAGGCCGGAACATTCAGTACTTC
CDR3aa: CASSQGYRGRNIQYF

d_gene: NA
v_gene: TRBV19
abundance: few
j_gene: TRBJ2-5
CDR3nt: TGTGCCAGTAGTATAGGGAGCAGTCAAGAGACCCAGTACTTC
CDR3aa: CASSIGSSQETQYF

d_gene: NA
v_gene: TRBV20-1
abundance: few
j_gene: TRBJ2-7
CDR3nt: TGCAGTGCTCCACGAGACCGATACTCCTACGAGCAGTACTTC
CDR3aa: CSAPRDRYSYEQYF

d_gene: TRBD2
v_gene: TRBV3-1
abundance: NA
j_gene: TRBJ2-1
CDR3nt: TGTGCCAGCAGCCAGGTGTCGGGCGGGGGGGAGTACAATGAGCAGTTCTTC
CDR3aa: CASSQVSGGGEYNEQFF

d_gene: TRBD1
v_gene: TRBV18
abundance: few
j_gene: TRBJ1-1
CDR3nt: TGTGCCAGCTCACCGACAGGGTTCGACACTGAAGCTTTCTTT
CDR3aa: CASSPTGFDTEAFF

d_gene: NA
v_gene: TRBV5-1
abundance: few
j_gene: TRBJ2-7
CDR3nt: TGCGCCAGCAGCTTGACAGCTGGAGACTACGAGCAGTACTTC
CDR3aa: CASSLTAGDYEQYF

d_gene: TRBD1
v_gene: TRBV6-1
abundance: NA
j_gene: TRBJ1-1
CDR3nt: TGTGCCAGCAGTGAAGTTACGACAGGGCGGAACACTGAAGCTTTCTTT
CDR3aa: CASSEVTTGRNTEAFF

d_gene: TRBD1
v_gene: TRBV7-2
abundance: NA
j_gene: TRBJ2-2
CDR3nt: TGTGCCAGCAGCTTAGCGGCAGGGGGCCGCACCGGGGAGCTGTTTTTT
CDR3aa: CASSLAAGGRTGELFF

d_gene: TRBD1
v_gene: TRBV9
abundance: NA
j_gene: TRBJ2-1
CDR3nt: TGTGCCAGCAGCGTAGACAGGGGATATGGTGAGCAGTTCTTC
CDR3aa: CASSVDRGYGEQFF

d_gene: NA
v_gene: TRBV2
abundance: NA
j_gene: TRBJ1-1
CDR3nt: TGTGCCAGCAGTGACAGAGGAGGGGTCACTGAAGCTTTCTTT
CDR3aa: CASSDRGGVTEAFF

d_gene: NA
v_gene: TRBV20-1
abundance: NA
j_gene: TRBJ2-1
CDR3nt: TGCAGTGCTAGGGGGGACGGCTCCTACAATGAGCAGTTCTTC
CDR3aa: CSARGDGSYNEQFF

d_gene: NA
v_gene: TRBV27
abundance: NA
j_gene: TRBJ2-5
CDR3nt: TGTGCCAGCAGTTTAGATACGGGCAGGGCGATCTACGGGCAGTACTTC
CDR3aa: CASSLDTGRAIYGQYF

d_gene: NA
v_gene: TRBV4-3
abundance: NA
j_gene: TRBJ2-2
CDR3nt: TGCGCCAGCAGCCAAGCTACCGGGCCCCGGGAGCTGTTTTTT
CDR3aa: CASSQATGPRELFF

d_gene: NA
v_gene: TRBV28
abundance: few
j_gene: TRBJ2-1
CDR3nt: TGTGCCAGCAGTTTCCGACTAGAAAATGAGCAGTTCTTC
CDR3aa: CASSFRLENEQFF

d_gene: NA
v_gene: TRBV7-6
abundance: NA
j_gene: TRBJ1-2
CDR3nt: TGTGCCAGCAGCCGTTTGGGGCATGACTATGGCTACACCTTC
CDR3aa: CASSRLGHDYGYTF

d_gene: NA
v_gene: TRBV12-3/TRBV12-4
abundance: few
j_gene: TRBJ1-2
CDR3nt: TGTGCCAGCAATTCCGAGGGGCGCGGCTACACCTTC
CDR3aa: CASNSEGRGYTF

d_gene: TRBD2
v_gene: TRBV4-3
abundance: few
j_gene: TRBJ2-7
CDR3nt: TGCGCCAGCAGCCAAGATTGGGGGGGAGCCGAGCAGTACTTC
CDR3aa: CASSQDWGGAEQYF

d_gene: TRBD2
v_gene: TRBV15
abundance: NA
j_gene: TRBJ2-7
CDR3nt: TGTGCCACCAGCAGGCTAGCGGGGCCGAGCTCCTACGAGCAGTACTTC
CDR3aa: CATSRLAGPSSYEQYF

d_gene: TRBD1
v_gene: TRBV20-1
abundance: NA
j_gene: TRBJ2-4
CDR3nt: TGCAGTGCCGGGACAGGCGTAAACATTCAGTACTTC
CDR3aa: CSAGTGVNIQYF

d_gene: NA
v_gene: TRBV9
abundance: NA
j_gene: TRBJ2-3
CDR3nt: TGTGCCAGCAGCGTTCTCGACAGTCGCACAGATACGCAGTATTTT
CDR3aa: CASSVLDSRTDTQYF

d_gene: NA
v_gene: TRBV4-2
abundance: NA
j_gene: TRBJ2-7
CDR3nt: TGTGCCAGCAGCCAAGGACGGGACACCTCCTACGAGCAGTACTTC
CDR3aa: CASSQGRDTSYEQYF

d_gene: TRBD1
v_gene: TRBV5-1
abundance: NA
j_gene: TRBJ2-7
CDR3nt: TGCGCCAGCAGCTTGGGGTCGACAGGGGGGTCCTACGAGCAGTACTTC
CDR3aa: CASSLGSTGGSYEQYF

d_gene: NA
v_gene: TRBV12-3/TRBV12-4
abundance: NA
j_gene: TRBJ2-3
CDR3nt: TGTGCCAGCAGTTCCTACCGGACGGGTGGGGAAGATACGCAGTATTTT
CDR3aa: CASSSYRTGGEDTQYF

d_gene: NA
v_gene: TRBV20-1
abundance: few
j_gene: TRBJ2-7
CDR3nt: TGCAGTGCTAGGGGGAGCGGACCCAACGAGCAGTACTTC
CDR3aa: CSARGSGPNEQYF

d_gene: TRBD1
v_gene: TRBV20-1
abundance: NA
j_gene: TRBJ2-7
CDR3nt: TGCAGTGTTCCGGGACAGGGGGACTCCGAGCAGTACTTC
CDR3aa: CSVPGQGDSEQYF

d_gene: NA
v_gene: TRBV4-1
abundance: medium-sized
j_gene: TRBJ2-3
CDR3nt: TGCGCCAGCAGCCAAGAAGAGTCGGATACGCAGTATTTT
CDR3aa: CASSQEESDTQYF

d_gene: TRBD1
v_gene: TRBV15
abundance: NA
j_gene: TRBJ2-7
CDR3nt: TGTGCCACCAGCAGACCTGGGACAGCCAAAGAGCAGTACTTC
CDR3aa: CATSRPGTAKEQYF

d_gene: NA
v_gene: TRBV20-1
abundance: NA
j_gene: TRBJ2-6
CDR3nt: TGCAGTGCTACGGACCGGGGATCTGGGGCCAACGTCCTGACTTTC
CDR3aa: CSATDRGSGANVLTF

d_gene: NA
v_gene: TRBV7-8
abundance: once
j_gene: TRBJ1-5
CDR3nt: TGTGCCAGCAGCTCCTTAGGCCCGACGGGGCGGCAGCGCAATCAGCCCCAGCATTTT
CDR3aa: CASSSLGPTGRQRNQPQHF

d_gene: TRBD1
v_gene: TRBV20-1
abundance: NA
j_gene: TRBJ1-1
CDR3nt: TGCAGTGCTAGAGATGGGACAGGGCGAGGAACTGAAGCTTTCTTT
CDR3aa: CSARDGTGRGTEAFF

d_gene: NA
v_gene: TRBV6-2/TRBV6-3
abundance: NA
j_gene: TRBJ2-7
CDR3nt: TGTGCCAGCAGTTACATCACAGCGTACGAGCAGTACTTC
CDR3aa: CASSYITAYEQYF

d_gene: NA
v_gene: TRBV2
abundance: few
j_gene: TRBJ1-1
CDR3nt: TGTGCCGGTAGCGGACAAGGGAACACTGAAGCTTTCTTT
CDR3aa: CAGSGQGNTEAFF